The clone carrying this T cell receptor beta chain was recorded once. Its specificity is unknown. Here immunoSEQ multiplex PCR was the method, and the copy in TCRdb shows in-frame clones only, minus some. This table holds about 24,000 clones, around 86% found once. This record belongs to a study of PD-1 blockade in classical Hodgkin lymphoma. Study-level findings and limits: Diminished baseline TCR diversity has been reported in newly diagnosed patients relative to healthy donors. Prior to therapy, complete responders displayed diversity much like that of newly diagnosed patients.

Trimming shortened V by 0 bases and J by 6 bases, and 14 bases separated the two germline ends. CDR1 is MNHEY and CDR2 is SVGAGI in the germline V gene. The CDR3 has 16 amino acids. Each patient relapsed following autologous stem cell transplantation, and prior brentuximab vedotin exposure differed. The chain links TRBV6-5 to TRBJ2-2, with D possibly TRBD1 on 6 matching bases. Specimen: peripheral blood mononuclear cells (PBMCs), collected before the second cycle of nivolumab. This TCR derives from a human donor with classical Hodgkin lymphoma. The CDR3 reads CASSYSQPRGPGELFF. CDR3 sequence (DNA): TGTGCCAGCAGTTACTCACAACCCAGGGGCCCCGGGGAGCTGTTTTTT.